Below are 29 T cell receptor beta chains sequenced from a single sample in a study of OX40 agonist ivuxolimab in advanced cancers. The library was generated by the immunoSEQ multiplex PCR assay. Here the immuneACCESS table is served through TCRdb, limited to in-frame sequences with V and J called. Missing clones are a known gap in these copies; in checked studies unresolved V genes cover under half, and the rest lacks a known reason. The sample includes about 75,000 clones, with approximately 81% observed a single time. The ten largest clones take up about a sixth of the sample. The sequencing here drew on CD4+ or CD8+ T cells sorted from blood, taken in a trial of the OX40 agonist ivuxolimab. The receptors derive from an adult with an advanced solid tumor such as melanoma, head and neck, liver or kidney cancer.

V is TRBV7-9 and J is TRBJ2-1; 11 bases fit TRBD2. In germline, CDR1 is SEHNR, CDR2 FQNEAQ (reference sequence). J lost 4 bases, V lost 5 bases, and 10 bases had no gene match. The length of the CDR3 is 17 residues. The CDR3 coding sequence is TGTGCCAGCAGCCCCCGACTAGCGGGACAACTTTACAATGAGCAGTTCTTC. This gives the protein CASSPRLAGQLYNEQFF.

The chain uses TRBV6-1 and TRBJ2-7, with 10 nucleotides matching TRBD1. This CDR3 has 14 residues. V gave up 2 bases and J gave up 4 bases; unmatched junction bases: 2. Germline lookup yields CDR1 MNHNS and CDR2 SASEGT. The CDR3 DNA reads as TGTGCCAGCAGTGAAAGGGACAGGGGTTACGAGCAGTACTTC. The encoded protein is CASSERDRGYEQYF.

This sequence joins TRBV5-1 and TRBJ1-1; D may be TRBD1 (6 bases). V lost 0 bases and J 6 bases, leaving 12 bases between the germline ends. This CDR3 spans 14 amino acids. The germline V gene has CDR1 SGHRS and CDR2 YFSETQ. CDR3 DNA: TGCGCCAGCAGCTTGGGACAGGATTCCTCTGAAGCTTTCTTT. Translating gives CASSLGQDSSEAFF.

This chain links TRBV9 with TRBJ2-1; TRBD2 is a possible D gene (6 bases). The length of the CDR3 is 18 residues. The germline CDR1 and CDR2 sequences are SGDLS and YYNGEE. The V and J ends lost 2 bases and 5 bases respectively, with 23 bases between them. The CDR3 DNA reads TGTGCCAGCAGCGTCTATAGCGGTAGGATCGGACGAGACAATGAGCAGTTCTTC. This translates into CASSVYSGRIGRDNEQFF.

This clone was counted a single time. The chain is built from TRBV5-1 and TRBJ2-5, with D unresolved. This CDR3 contains 14 residues. Trimming cost V 0 bases and J 2 bases, with 8 bases left between them. The germline gives CDR1 SGHRS, CDR2 YFSETQ. The CDR3 coding sequence is TGCGCCAGCAGCTTGGCCCAGCAGCAAGAGACCCAGTACTTC. As protein: CASSLAQQQETQYF.

CDR3 amino acids: CASQQFDYGYTF. CDR3 coding DNA: TGTGCCAGTCAACAGTTTGACTATGGCTACACCTTC. The chain employs TRBV19 and TRBJ1-2; D unresolved. V was trimmed by 8 bases and J by 3 bases, leaving 10 bases between them. The CDR3 covers 12 residues. Germline loops: CDR1 LNHDA, CDR2 SQIVND (reference sequence).

This clone was seen a single time. The J gene is TRBJ1-1, the V gene TRBV29-1; no clear D gene. The CDR3 totals 11 residues. Germline CDR1 is SQVTM and CDR2 is ANQGSEA. Trimming removed 6 bases at V and 7 bases at J, with 12 bases between. CDR3 bases: TGCAGCGTGGCCCCAGTGGATGAAGCTTTCTTT. This codes for CSVAPVDEAFF.

The chain joins TRBV6-1 to TRBJ2-5, with D tentatively TRBD1 or TRBD2 (5 bases each). CDR3 size: 15 residues. The germline V and J ends were trimmed by 3 bases and 5 bases, with 16 bases remaining between them. From germline, CDR1 is MNHNS and CDR2 SASEGT. This CDR3 is CASSDRWTGPETQYF. For the CDR3, the DNA is TGTGCCAGCAGTGATCGCTGGACGGGACCCGAGACCCAGTACTTC.

The CDR3 DNA follows: TGTGCCACCAGCAGCAGGGATCTTCCTGGAAACACCATATATTTT. This gives the protein CATSSRDLPGNTIYF. This chain links TRBV15 with TRBJ1-3; possible D gene TRBD1, 5 bases. V shed 3 bases and J shed 2 bases, with 11 bases lying between them. This CDR3 comprises 15 residues. CDR1 is LNHNV and CDR2 is YYDKDF in the germline V gene (reference sequence).

The chain uses TRBV18 and TRBJ1-4; tentatively, D is TRBD1 (6 bases). V was trimmed by 2 bases and J by 4 bases, leaving 14 bases between them. Germline CDR1 and CDR2: KGHSH and LQKENI. The CDR3 is made up of 16 amino acids. This CDR3 is CASSPFKQGGNEKLFF. The CDR3 coding sequence is TGTGCCAGCTCACCATTTAAACAGGGTGGTAATGAAAAACTGTTTTTT. The full variable domain, rest sourced from reference TRBV18 and TRBJ1-4, is NAGVMQNPRHLVRRRGQEARLRCSPMKGHSHVYWYRQLPEEGLKFMVYLQKENIIDESGMPKERFSAEFPKEGPSILRIQQVVRGDSAAYFCASSPFKQGGNEKLFFGSGTQLSVL.

The chain combines TRBV19 with TRBJ2-6, with a tentative D call TRBD1 (6 bases). V was cut by 4 bases and J by 4 bases, with 17 bases left in between. In germline, CDR1 is LNHDA, CDR2 SQIVND (reference sequence). The CDR3 contains 17 residues. DNA of the CDR3: TGTGCCAGTAGTACCGACAGGTCCCCGGGGGGGGCCAACGTCCTGACTTTC. It is translated as CASSTDRSPGGANVLTF. Filled out from reference TRBV19 and TRBJ2-6, the complete variable domain reads DGGITQSPKYLFRKEGQNVTLSCEQNLNHDAMYWYRQDPGQGLRLIYYSQIVNDFQKGDIAEGYSVSREKKESFPLTVTSAQKNPTAFYLCASSTDRSPGGANVLTFGAGSRLTVL.

J is TRBJ2-7 and V is TRBV7-2; 9 bases map to TRBD1. V shed 4 bases, J shed 2 bases, and the junction held 9 bases outside the gene matches. CDR3 length: 16 residues. Germline values: CDR1 SGHTA, CDR2 FQGNSA. The CDR3 DNA sequence: TGTGCCAGCAGCTCGTTGGACAGGGGTCTTACCTACGAGCAGTACTTC. Translated, it gives CASSSLDRGLTYEQYF.

V is TRBV10-3 and J is TRBJ2-3, with 13 bases matching TRBD2. CDR1 is ENHRY and CDR2 is SYGVKD in the germline V gene. V was pared by 9 bases and J by 9 bases, with 6 bases of the junction left unmatched. The CDR3 spans 13 residues. CDR3 residues: CAIRLAGGETQYF. The DNA of the CDR3 is TGTGCCATACGACTAGCGGGAGGAGAAACGCAGTATTTT.

The rearrangement uses TRBV5-8 and TRBJ1-5; D remains ambiguous. There are 17 residues in the CDR3. V shed 0 bases and J shed 0 bases, with 13 bases lying between them. Germline CDR1 reads SGHTS; CDR2 reads YDEGEE. CDR3 amino acids: CASSLVYGLNSNQPQHF. The DNA for the CDR3 is TGTGCCAGCAGCTTGGTATACGGACTGAATAGCAATCAGCCCCAGCATTTT. The entire variable domain, with the rest obtained from reference TRBV5-8 and TRBJ1-5, is as follows: EAGVTQSPTHLIKTRGQQATLRCSPISGHTSVYWYQQALGLGLQFLLWYDEGEERNRGNFPPRFSGRQFPNYSSELNVNALELEDSALYLCASSLVYGLNSNQPQHFGDGTRLSIL.

J is TRBJ2-7 and V is TRBV29-1, with 7 nucleotides matching TRBD1. CDR3 size: 13 residues. Germline V gene data show CDR1 as SQVTM and CDR2 as ANQGSEA. The J segment lost 5 bases and the V segment lost 1 base, leaving 5 bases of the junction unmatched. CDR3 sequence (DNA): TGCAGCGTTGAAGGCCAAACAGGGGACGAGCAGTACTTC. Translating it yields CSVEGQTGDEQYF.

The chain links TRBV5-6 to TRBJ1-2; 12 nucleotides line up with TRBD1. The germline V gene encodes CDR1 SGHDT and CDR2 YYEEEE. This CDR3 is built from 15 residues. V was pared by 4 bases and J by 3 bases, with 4 bases of the junction left unmatched. The CDR3 loop is CASSDWDRGHYGYTF. The CDR3 DNA reads as TGTGCCAGCAGCGACTGGGACAGGGGGCACTATGGCTACACCTTC.

Concerning this clone: Other nucleotide sequences in the sample specify the same CDR3. The chain combines TRBV5-1 with TRBJ2-5; TRBD2 agrees at 12 bases. The CDR3 spans 15 residues. The ends lost 3 bases at V and 1 base at J; junction bases unmatched: 1. CDR1 SGHRS and CDR2 YFSETQ come from the germline V gene. CDR3 residues: CASSSGLAGQETQYF. DNA of the CDR3: TGCGCCAGCAGCTCGGGACTAGCGGGCCAAGAGACCCAGTACTTC.

The chain has TRBV18 and TRBJ1-2; maybe TRBD1 (6 bases). Germline CDR1 reads KGHSH; CDR2 reads LQKENI. V lost 3 bases, J lost 7 bases, and 12 bases lay in between. CDR3 length equals 13 residues. In nucleotides, the CDR3 is TGTGCCAGCTCACCTCGACAGGTCGCTGGCTACACCTTC. Translation: CASSPRQVAGYTF.

This chain joins TRBV10-3 and TRBJ1-5; 11 bases are a match to TRBD1. J was trimmed by 6 bases and V by 10 bases; bases with no gene match: 8. CDR3 length: 14 amino acids. Looked up from germline, CDR1 is ENHRY and CDR2 is SYGVKD. The CDR3 is CATGTGGTGQPQHF. Written as DNA, the CDR3 is TGTGCCACCGGGACAGGGGGAACGGGTCAGCCCCAGCATTTT.

The rearrangement uses TRBV6-6 and TRBJ2-7; no clear D gene. V shed 4 bases and J shed 5 bases, with 6 bases lying between them. The CDR3 is 11 residues long. The germline V gene encodes CDR1 MNHNY and CDR2 SVGAGI (reference sequence). The CDR3 loop is CASSFLDEQYF. Here the CDR3 DNA reads TGTGCCAGCAGTTTCCTTGACGAGCAGTACTTC.

The chain recombines TRBV7-9 with TRBJ2-3; TRBD2 agrees at 13 bases. After removal of 5 bases from V and 0 bases from J, the junction contained 5 bases not matched to a gene. From germline, CDR1 is SEHNR and CDR2 FQNEAQ (reference sequence). This CDR3 is built from 17 residues. In DNA, the CDR3 is TGTGCCAGCAGCCTTGGGACTAGCGGGATTAGCACAGATACGCAGTATTTT. Protein: CASSLGTSGISTDTQYF.

V and J are TRBV4-2 and TRBJ1-2; TRBD1 is a possible D gene (6 bases). Trimming removed 6 bases at V and 8 bases at J, with 22 bases between. The CDR3 extends over 15 amino acids. In germline, CDR1 is LGHNA, CDR2 YNFKEQ. CDR3 nucleotides: TGTGCCAGCAGGCCCCAGACAGGCATCCTTGGAGGCTACACCTTC. This sequence encodes CASRPQTGILGGYTF.

The chain joins TRBV2 to TRBJ1-6; no clear D gene. This CDR3 has 15 amino acids. CDR1 is SNHLY and CDR2 is FYNNEI in the germline V gene. Deletions cut 3 bases from V and 9 bases from J, with 15 bases between. CDR3 sequence: CASSESATGSSPLHF. DNA of the CDR3: TGTGCCAGCAGTGAGTCGGCCACCGGGTCTTCACCCCTCCACTTT.

The J gene is TRBJ1-2, the V gene TRBV28; tentative D call: TRBD1 (6 bases). Per the germline V gene, CDR1 is MDHEN and CDR2 is SYDVKM. Trimming removed 6 bases at V and 5 bases at J, with 16 bases between. The CDR3 totals 14 residues. CDR3 residues: CASSTPGASYGYTF. The CDR3 DNA reads as TGTGCCAGCAGCACCCCAGGGGCCTCATATGGCTACACCTTC.

The rearrangement uses TRBV10-3 and TRBJ2-7, with D tentatively TRBD1 (6 bases). Trimming pared 10 bases from V and 3 bases from J, leaving 13 bases between. CDR1 and CDR2 (germline): ENHRY, SYGVKD. This CDR3 has 12 residues. DNA of the CDR3: TGTGCCACCAGACAGGAGGTCTACGAGCAGTACTTC. Its protein product is CATRQEVYEQYF.

The rearrangement uses TRBV11-2 and TRBJ2-1; TRBD2 might be the D (5 bases). The CDR3 loop spans 15 amino acids. The germline V gene has CDR1 SGHAT and CDR2 FQNNGV. Trimming took 4 bases from V and 9 from J, leaving 19 bases between them. In DNA, the CDR3 is TGTGCCAGCAGCTCCCGGGGAGTTACCTGGGGTGAGCAGTTCTTC. As protein: CASSSRGVTWGEQFF.

This clone was detected once. V usage is TRBV2 and J usage is TRBJ2-7; 8 bases line up with TRBD2. CDR1 and CDR2 from the germline V gene are SNHLY and FYNNEI. The V segment lost 5 bases and the J segment 2 bases; nucleotides outside the gene matches: 5. The CDR3 consists of 14 residues. In nucleotides, the CDR3 is TGTGCCAGCAGTCCGTGGACTAGCCCCTACGAGCAGTACTTC. It specifies CASSPWTSPYEQYF.

This chain uses TRBV27 with TRBJ2-2; D is possibly TRBD1 or TRBD2 (5 bases each). V shed 3 bases and J shed 0 bases, with 8 bases lying between them. The CDR3 sequence is 15 residues long. The V gene's germline CDR1 is MNHEY and CDR2 SMNVEV (reference sequence). The CDR3: CASSFLGANTGELFF. The CDR3 coding sequence is TGTGCCAGCAGTTTTTTGGGGGCGAACACCGGGGAGCTGTTTTTT.

This clone was seen once. CDR3 protein: CASSRQGSYNEQFF. The CDR3, as DNA: TGTGCCAGCAGCCGACAGGGTTCCTACAATGAGCAGTTCTTC. J is TRBJ2-1 and V is TRBV5-6, with 7 bases identical to TRBD1. Losses at the gene ends were 4 bases for V and 1 base for J; bases not matched to a gene: 2. The CDR3 length is 14 residues. In germline, CDR1 is SGHDT, CDR2 YYEEEE.